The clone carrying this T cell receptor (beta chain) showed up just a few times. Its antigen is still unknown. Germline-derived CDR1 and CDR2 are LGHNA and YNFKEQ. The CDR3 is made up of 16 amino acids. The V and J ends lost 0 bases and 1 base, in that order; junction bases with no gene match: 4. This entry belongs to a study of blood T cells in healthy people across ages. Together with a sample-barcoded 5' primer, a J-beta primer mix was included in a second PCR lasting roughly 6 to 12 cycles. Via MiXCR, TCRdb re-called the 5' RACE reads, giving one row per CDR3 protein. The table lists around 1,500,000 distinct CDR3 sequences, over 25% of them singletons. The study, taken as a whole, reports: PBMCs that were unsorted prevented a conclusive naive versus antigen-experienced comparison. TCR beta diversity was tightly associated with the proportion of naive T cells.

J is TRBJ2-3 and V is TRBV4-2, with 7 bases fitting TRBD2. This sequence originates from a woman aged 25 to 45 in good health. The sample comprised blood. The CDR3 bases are TGTGCCAGCAGCCAAGATTTTGCGGGGGGCACAGATACGCAGTATTTT. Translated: CASSQDFAGGTDTQYF.